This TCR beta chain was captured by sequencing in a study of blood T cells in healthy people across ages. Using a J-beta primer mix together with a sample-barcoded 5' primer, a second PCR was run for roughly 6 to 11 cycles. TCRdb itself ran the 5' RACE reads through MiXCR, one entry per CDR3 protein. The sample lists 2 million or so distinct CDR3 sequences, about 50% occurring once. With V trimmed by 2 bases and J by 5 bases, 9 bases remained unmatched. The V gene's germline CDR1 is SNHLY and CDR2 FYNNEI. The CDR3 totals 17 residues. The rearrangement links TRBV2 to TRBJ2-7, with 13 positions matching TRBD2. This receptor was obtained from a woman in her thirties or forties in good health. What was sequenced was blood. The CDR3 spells CASSEPELAGGHDEQYF. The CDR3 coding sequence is TGTGCCAGCAGTGAACCCGAACTAGCGGGGGGGCACGACGAGCAGTACTTC.